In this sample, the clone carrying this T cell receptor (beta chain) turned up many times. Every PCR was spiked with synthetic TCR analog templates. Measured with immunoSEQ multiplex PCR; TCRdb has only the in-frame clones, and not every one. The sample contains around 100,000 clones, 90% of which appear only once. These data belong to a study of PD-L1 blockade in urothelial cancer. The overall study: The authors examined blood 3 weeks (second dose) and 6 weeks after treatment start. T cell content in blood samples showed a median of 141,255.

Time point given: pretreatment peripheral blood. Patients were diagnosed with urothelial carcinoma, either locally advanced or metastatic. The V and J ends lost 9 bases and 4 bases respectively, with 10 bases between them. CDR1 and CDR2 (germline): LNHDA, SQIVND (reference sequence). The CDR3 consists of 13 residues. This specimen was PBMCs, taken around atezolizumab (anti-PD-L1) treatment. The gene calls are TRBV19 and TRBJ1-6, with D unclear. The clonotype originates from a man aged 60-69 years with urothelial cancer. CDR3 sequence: CASAAPYNSPLHF. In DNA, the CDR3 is TGTGCCAGCGCGGCACCTTATAATTCACCCCTCCACTTT.